This TCR beta chain was identified during a study of blood T cells in healthy people across ages. General study results and limits: Researchers report that TCR beta diversity correlated strongly with naive T cell percentage. Age advanced and TCR beta diversity per million T cells fell, roughly linearly.

The V gene end was trimmed by 4 bases and the J gene end by 1 base; junction bases not matched to a gene: 6. CDR3 size: 15 residues. In germline, CDR1 is MGHDK, CDR2 SYGVNS. A sample-barcoded 5' primer and a J-beta primer mix were used in a second PCR of about 7 to 12 cycles. Each single sample gave us at least 3 million CDR3-containing paired-end reads. TCRdb reprocessed the 5' RACE reads with MiXCR, giving one entry per CDR3 protein. Of approximately 2,000,000 distinct CDR3 sequences in the sample, roughly two fifths were seen once. This clonotype came up a few times. Its antigen is undetermined. The TCR originated in a human donor in good health. V is TRBV25-1 and J is TRBJ1-2, with 7 bases matching TRBD1. Input material: blood. The CDR3 reads CASSAHRGNNYGYTF. CDR3 DNA: TGTGCCAGCAGTGCCCACAGGGGAAATAACTATGGCTACACCTTC.